Included here is one TCR beta chain sequence, with context. V shed 3 bases and J shed 5 bases, with 7 bases lying between them. This CDR3 is built from 12 residues. Germline lookup yields CDR1 KGHSH and CDR2 LQKENI. These data come from a study of OX40 agonist ivuxolimab in advanced cancers. Autoimmune disease history or systemic immunosuppression barred patients. The method was immunoSEQ multiplex PCR; TCRdb's version includes in-frame clones alone and lacks a portion of them. The sample records approximately 60,000 clones, 75% to 90% being singletons. V usage is TRBV18 and J usage is TRBJ2-5; no clear D. The input for sequencing was CD4+ or CD8+ T cells sorted from blood, taken in a trial of the OX40 agonist ivuxolimab. This TCR derives from an adult with an advanced solid tumor such as melanoma, head and neck, liver or kidney cancer. As DNA, the CDR3 is TGTGCCAGCTCACCGCCGGCGGAGACCCAGTACTTC. It specifies CASSPPAETQYF.